The source of this T cell receptor beta chain is a study of early T cells in non-severe SARS-CoV-2 infection. Study as a whole: Unsorted whole-blood RNA was sequenced in bulk, leaving chains unpaired. General observations from the study: Lookups in VDJdb leaned toward anti-spike CD8 responses and missed private and CD4 specificities.

This clonotype was recorded at least ten times. Antigen specificity is unknown. CDR1 and CDR2 (germline): WSHSY, SAAADI. The CDR3 is 13 residues long. Trimming pared 0 bases from V and 13 bases from J, leaving 13 bases between. Unique molecular identifier tags were affixed to discrete cDNA molecules. TCRdb used MiXCR to reprocess the 5' RACE reads, holding one entry per CDR3 protein. This sample has around 49,000 distinct CDR3 sequences, with about 4% found just once. The V gene is TRBV10-2, the J gene TRBJ2-1; possible D gene TRBD2, 6 bases. Sequencing was done on a sample of whole blood. The receptor comes from an adult who was a healthcare worker with PCR-confirmed SARS-CoV-2 infection or an uninfected control (not recorded which). The chain's CDR3 is CASSESGLFPQFF. The CDR3 coding sequence is TGCGCCAGCAGTGAGTCGGGACTTTTCCCCCAGTTCTTC.